This T cell receptor (beta chain) was identified in a study of human T cells and chemical hapten exposure. Time point meaning: patch test 1, 2 weeks after DPC sensitization. The treatment denotes: therapeutic diphenylcyclopropenone sensitization with weekly scalp DPC. Alopecia patients between 18 and 70 years old and suitable for DPC were used as donors. From the RACE reads, TCRdb called clonotypes with MiXCR, one entry per CDR3 protein. The table lists roughly 180,000 distinct CDR3 sequences, 20% to 25% of them singletons. Study-level findings and limits: Healthy individuals' immune responses may differ from those of donors, who had alopecia.

This CDR3 is built from 15 residues. V shed 6 bases and J 3 bases; nucleotides not matched to a gene: 6. In germline, CDR1 is LNHDA, CDR2 SQIVND (reference sequence). About this clonotype: The antigen is undetermined.

The source material was whole blood, sampled in connection with sensitization to the hapten diphenylcyclopropenone (DPC). The TCR originated in a woman aged 50 to 60 with alopecia areata. Some clones in this sample may be carry-over from other donors' samples. The chain has TRBV19 and TRBJ2-5; TRBD1 aligns across 11 bases. The CDR3 here is CASRKPGQGEETQYF. CDR3 in DNA: TGTGCCAGTAGGAAACCGGGACAGGGGGAAGAGACCCAGTACTTC.